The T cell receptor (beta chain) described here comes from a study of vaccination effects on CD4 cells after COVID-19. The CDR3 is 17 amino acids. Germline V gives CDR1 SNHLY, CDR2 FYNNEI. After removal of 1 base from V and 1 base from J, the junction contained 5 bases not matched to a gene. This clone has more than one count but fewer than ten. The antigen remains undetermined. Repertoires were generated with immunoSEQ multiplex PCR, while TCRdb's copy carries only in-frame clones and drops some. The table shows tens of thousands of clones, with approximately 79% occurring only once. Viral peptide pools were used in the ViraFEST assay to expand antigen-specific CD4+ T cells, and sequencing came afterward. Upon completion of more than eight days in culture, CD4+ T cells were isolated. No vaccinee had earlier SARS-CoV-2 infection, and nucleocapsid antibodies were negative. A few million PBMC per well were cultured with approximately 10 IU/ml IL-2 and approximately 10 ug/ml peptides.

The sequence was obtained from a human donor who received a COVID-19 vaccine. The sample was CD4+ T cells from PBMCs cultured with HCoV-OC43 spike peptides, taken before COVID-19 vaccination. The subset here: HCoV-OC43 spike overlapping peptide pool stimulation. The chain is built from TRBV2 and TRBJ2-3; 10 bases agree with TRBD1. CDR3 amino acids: CASSEGLGTGGTDTQYF. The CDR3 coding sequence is TGTGCCAGCAGTGAAGGTCTGGGGACAGGGGGCACAGATACGCAGTATTTT. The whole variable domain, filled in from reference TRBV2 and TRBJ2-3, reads EPEVTQTPSHQVTQMGQEVILRCVPISNHLYFYWYRQILGQKVEFLVSFYNNEISEKSEIFDDQFSVERPDGSNFTLKIRSTKLEDSAMYFCASSEGLGTGGTDTQYFGPGTRLTVL.